These T cell receptor beta chains were read from a single sample in a study of blood T cell repertoires in COVID-19. Assay used: immunoSEQ multiplex PCR; TCRdb lists only in-frame clones, some missing. The sample shows under 200,000 clones, 86% of them seen only once. Sequenced input: peripheral blood. The receptors derive from a woman aged 80 or over in a cohort sampled during active or convalescent COVID-19. The CDR3 runs from the conserved cysteine through the conserved F or W. The D gene is left open where the match is weak. Only part of the rows carry a size: once, few, many, or a class if the clone is expanded.

d_gene: .; v_gene: TRBV19; j_gene: TRBJ1-6; abundance: .; CDR3nt: TGTGCCAGTAGAAAGTACCCCCTGGACCAGGGGCCCAGATCACCCCTCCACTTT; CDR3aa: CASRKYPLDQGPRSPLHF
d_gene: .; v_gene: TRBV2; j_gene: TRBJ1-3; abundance: .; CDR3nt: TGTGCCAGCGTCACAGCTCACTTCTCTGGAAACACCATATATTTT; CDR3aa: CASVTAHFSGNTIYF
d_gene: TRBD1; v_gene: TRBV23-1; j_gene: TRBJ2-3; abundance: .; CDR3nt: TGCGCCAGCAGTCAATCGGGACAGGGATGTGGGAGGCGAGATACGCAGTATTTT; CDR3aa: CASSQSGQGCGRRDTQYF
d_gene: TRBD2; v_gene: TRBV19; j_gene: TRBJ2-2; abundance: .; CDR3nt: TGTGCCAGCCTCCTGGGCGGGGGGAACACCGGGGAGCTGTTTTTT; CDR3aa: CASLLGGGNTGELFF
d_gene: .; v_gene: TRBV3-1/TRBV3-2; j_gene: TRBJ1-6; abundance: .; CDR3nt: TGTGCCAGCAGCCAAGAGGGGAGTAAATATAATTCACCCCTCCACTTT; CDR3aa: CASSQEGSKYNSPLHF
d_gene: TRBD1; v_gene: TRBV5-4; j_gene: TRBJ2-7; abundance: .; CDR3nt: TGTGCCAGCAGACGGGGGGGACAGGGGACCTACGAGCAGTACTTC; CDR3aa: CASRRGGQGTYEQYF
d_gene: .; v_gene: TRBV5-4; j_gene: TRBJ1-2; abundance: .; CDR3nt: TGTGCCAGCAGCTTGGACAGGACCAACTATGGCTACACCTTC; CDR3aa: CASSLDRTNYGYTF
d_gene: .; v_gene: TRBV7-7; j_gene: TRBJ1-1; abundance: few; CDR3nt: TGTGCTAGCAGCTTAGTGGTTCTCCGGGTGAGCACTGAAGCTTTCTTT; CDR3aa: CASSLVVLRVSTEAFF
d_gene: .; v_gene: TRBV24-1; j_gene: TRBJ1-2; abundance: few; CDR3nt: TGTGCCACCAGCGAAACAGAACTCTATGGCTACACCTTC; CDR3aa: CATSETELYGYTF
d_gene: TRBD1; v_gene: TRBV7-9; j_gene: TRBJ1-2; abundance: once; CDR3nt: TGTGCCAGCAGCGAAGAGGGACAGGGGGCGGCTAACTATGGCTACACCTTC; CDR3aa: CASSEEGQGAANYGYTF
d_gene: .; v_gene: TRBV29-1; j_gene: TRBJ1-2; abundance: .; CDR3nt: TGCAGCGCCACACCGGATAGGGGCTATGGCTACACCTTC; CDR3aa: CSATPDRGYGYTF
d_gene: TRBD2; v_gene: TRBV6-5; j_gene: TRBJ2-5; abundance: .; CDR3nt: TGTGCCAGCGAGGCGGGAGGGCCGGGGGAGACCCAGTACTTC; CDR3aa: CASEAGGPGETQYF
d_gene: TRBD1; v_gene: TRBV6-2/TRBV6-3; j_gene: TRBJ1-1; abundance: once; CDR3nt: TGTGCCAGCAGCGACGGGACAGGGAACACTGAAGCTTTCTTT; CDR3aa: CASSDGTGNTEAFF
d_gene: .; v_gene: TRBV18; j_gene: TRBJ1-1; abundance: .; CDR3nt: TGTGCCAGCTCGCGGGACTCCGCGGGCACTGAAGCTTTCTTT; CDR3aa: CASSRDSAGTEAFF
d_gene: TRBD2; v_gene: TRBV7-2; j_gene: TRBJ2-5; abundance: .; CDR3nt: TGTGCCAGCAGCTTAGTAGAGGCGGGGGGGCCGGAATTAGGGACCCAGTACTTC; CDR3aa: CASSLVEAGGPELGTQYF
d_gene: TRBD2; v_gene: TRBV7-9; j_gene: TRBJ2-1; abundance: .; CDR3nt: TGTGCCAGCAGCTTCAGGACTAGCAACTCCTACAATGAGCAGTTCTTC; CDR3aa: CASSFRTSNSYNEQFF
d_gene: .; v_gene: TRBV29-1; j_gene: TRBJ2-1; abundance: .; CDR3nt: TGCAGCGTCGGTGGCGGGTCGAGCTCCTACAATGAGCAGTTCTTC; CDR3aa: CSVGGGSSSYNEQFF
d_gene: TRBD1; v_gene: TRBV20-1; j_gene: TRBJ1-5; abundance: .; CDR3nt: TGCAGTGCTGGGGACAGTAAGCCCCAGCATTTT; CDR3aa: CSAGDSKPQHF
d_gene: TRBD1; v_gene: TRBV5-1; j_gene: TRBJ1-2; abundance: .; CDR3nt: TGCGCCAGCAGCTTGGAGGGGGCGACGAATGGCTACACCTTC; CDR3aa: CASSLEGATNGYTF
d_gene: .; v_gene: TRBV7-9; j_gene: TRBJ1-2; abundance: .; CDR3nt: TGTGCCAGCAGCTTATCGGGATGGCATGGCTACACCTTC; CDR3aa: CASSLSGWHGYTF
d_gene: .; v_gene: TRBV4-1; j_gene: TRBJ2-3; abundance: .; CDR3nt: TGCGCCAGCAGCCAAGAGGGAGGAGGCCACACAGATACGCAGTATTTT; CDR3aa: CASSQEGGGHTDTQYF
d_gene: .; v_gene: TRBV20-1; j_gene: TRBJ1-2; abundance: .; CDR3nt: TGCAGTGCTAGTAATGACAGAGGCTATGGCTACACCTTC; CDR3aa: CSASNDRGYGYTF
d_gene: TRBD1; v_gene: TRBV2; j_gene: TRBJ1-5; abundance: .; CDR3nt: TGTGCCAGCAGTGAACGAAACAGGGGACTTCGAAATCAGCCCCAGCATTTT; CDR3aa: CASSERNRGLRNQPQHF
d_gene: TRBD1; v_gene: TRBV6-1; j_gene: TRBJ2-7; abundance: .; CDR3nt: TGTGCCAGCAGTGAACGACCGGGACAGGGATTCGACGAGCAGTACTTC; CDR3aa: CASSERPGQGFDEQYF
d_gene: .; v_gene: TRBV7-9; j_gene: TRBJ1-6; abundance: once; CDR3nt: TGTGCCAGCAACCCCCACAGGGTATCACCCCTCCACTTT; CDR3aa: CASNPHRVSPLHF
d_gene: .; v_gene: TRBV12-5; j_gene: TRBJ2-1; abundance: .; CDR3nt: TGTGCTAGTGGTTTGGCCCGCGATAATGAACAGTTCTTC; CDR3aa: CASGLARDNEQFF
d_gene: .; v_gene: TRBV6-5; j_gene: TRBJ1-3; abundance: .; CDR3nt: TGTGCCAGCACCGACAGTTTTTGGTCTGGAAACACCATATATTTT; CDR3aa: CASTDSFWSGNTIYF
d_gene: .; v_gene: TRBV5-6; j_gene: TRBJ2-7; abundance: .; CDR3nt: TGTGCCAGCAGCTTGCAGGCGTGGGAGCAGTACTTC; CDR3aa: CASSLQAWEQYF
d_gene: TRBD1; v_gene: TRBV6-6; j_gene: TRBJ1-2; abundance: .; CDR3nt: TGTGCCAGCAAGACAGGGCTCAACTATGGCTACACCTTC; CDR3aa: CASKTGLNYGYTF
d_gene: .; v_gene: TRBV9; j_gene: TRBJ2-4; abundance: .; CDR3nt: TGTGCCAGCAGCTCCGATCGGGGATGGGAAAACATTCAGTACTTC; CDR3aa: CASSSDRGWENIQYF
d_gene: .; v_gene: TRBV6-2/TRBV6-3; j_gene: TRBJ2-7; abundance: .; CDR3nt: TGTGCCAGCAGGCCTGGGGGGTCCTACGAGCAGTACTTC; CDR3aa: CASRPGGSYEQYF
d_gene: TRBD1; v_gene: TRBV5-6; j_gene: TRBJ1-4; abundance: .; CDR3nt: TGTGCCAGCAGCAGCAGGGGGGAGATTAATGAAAAACTGTTTTTT; CDR3aa: CASSSRGEINEKLFF
d_gene: .; v_gene: TRBV2; j_gene: TRBJ1-1; abundance: .; CDR3nt: TGTGCCAGCAATCCACAGGGAGGGGTGGATTTCTTT; CDR3aa: CASNPQGGVDFF
d_gene: TRBD2; v_gene: TRBV28; j_gene: TRBJ2-2; abundance: .; CDR3nt: TGTGCCAGCACCCACCCCGGCGGGGGGACCGGGGAGCTGTTTTTT; CDR3aa: CASTHPGGGTGELFF
d_gene: .; v_gene: TRBV7-2; j_gene: TRBJ1-2; abundance: .; CDR3nt: TGTGCCAGCAGCCCTAATACAGGAAACTATGGCTACACCTTC; CDR3aa: CASSPNTGNYGYTF
d_gene: TRBD1; v_gene: TRBV3-1/TRBV3-2; j_gene: TRBJ1-5; abundance: once; CDR3nt: TGTGCCAGCAGCCAGACAGGGAATAAGCCCCAGCATTTT; CDR3aa: CASSQTGNKPQHF
d_gene: TRBD1; v_gene: TRBV6-2/TRBV6-3; j_gene: TRBJ1-5; abundance: few; CDR3nt: TGTGCCAGCAGTCAAAACAGGGGCCAGCCCCAGCATTTT; CDR3aa: CASSQNRGQPQHF
d_gene: TRBD2; v_gene: TRBV10-3; j_gene: TRBJ2-1; abundance: .; CDR3nt: TGTGCCATCGCGCGGGAGAGAAATGAGCAGTTCTTC; CDR3aa: CAIARERNEQFF
d_gene: TRBD1; v_gene: TRBV27; j_gene: TRBJ2-1; abundance: .; CDR3nt: TGTGCCAGCGGTGGGACAGGGGGCAGTTTGAATGAGCAGTTCTTC; CDR3aa: CASGGTGGSLNEQFF
d_gene: .; v_gene: TRBV7-9; j_gene: TRBJ2-5; abundance: .; CDR3nt: TGTGCCAGCAGCCCGCGGGAGACCCAGTACTTC; CDR3aa: CASSPRETQYF
d_gene: .; v_gene: TRBV24-1; j_gene: TRBJ2-3; abundance: .; CDR3nt: TGTGCCACCAGTGCTCGGGGGAGTAGCTCTGGCACAGATACGCAGTATTTT; CDR3aa: CATSARGSSSGTDTQYF
d_gene: TRBD2; v_gene: TRBV9; j_gene: TRBJ2-3; abundance: .; CDR3nt: TGTGCCAGCAGCGTAACTAGCGGGGAATTCGCAGATACGCAGTATTTT; CDR3aa: CASSVTSGEFADTQYF
d_gene: TRBD1; v_gene: TRBV28; j_gene: TRBJ1-1; abundance: .; CDR3nt: TGTGCCAGCAGTGTCCGGGACAGGGGGCTGATACTGGGCATGAACACTGAAGCTTTCTTT; CDR3aa: CASSVRDRGLILGMNTEAFF
d_gene: .; v_gene: TRBV2; j_gene: TRBJ2-7; abundance: .; CDR3nt: TGTGCCAGCAGTTCCGGTTTCTACGAGCAGTACTTC; CDR3aa: CASSSGFYEQYF
d_gene: .; v_gene: TRBV11-2; j_gene: TRBJ1-4; abundance: once; CDR3nt: TGTGCCAGCAGCTTCGAATCGAGGGAAAAACTGTTTTTT; CDR3aa: CASSFESREKLFF
d_gene: .; v_gene: TRBV19; j_gene: TRBJ2-7; abundance: .; CDR3nt: TGTGCCAGCGGATCCGGGAGCCCCTACGAGCAGTACTTC; CDR3aa: CASGSGSPYEQYF
d_gene: .; v_gene: TRBV28; j_gene: TRBJ1-2; abundance: .; CDR3nt: TGTGCCAGCAGTTCCGGCGGGCGGTATGGCTACACCTTC; CDR3aa: CASSSGGRYGYTF
d_gene: .; v_gene: TRBV4-1; j_gene: TRBJ1-1; abundance: .; CDR3nt: TGCGCCAGCAGCCAAATTGCGGGACCGCGCGAAGCTTTCTTT; CDR3aa: CASSQIAGPREAFF